This T cell receptor (beta chain) appears in the sequencing data of a study of blood T cells in healthy people across ages. Study-level background: Template switching caught about one barcoded beta molecule for each two T cells.

V gave up 4 bases and J gave up 1 base, with 11 bases separating them. This CDR3 comprises 14 residues. Germline V gene lookup returns CDR1 MNHNY and CDR2 SVGAGI (reference sequence). Each of the donors had 8 to 10 milliliters of peripheral blood drawn into EDTA-treated Vacutainer tubes. Isolation recovered at least 6.5 million PBMCs from every sample. Using a J-beta primer mix together with a sample-barcoded 5' primer, a second PCR was run for about 7 to 12 cycles. CDR3-containing paired-end reads numbered at least 2.5 million in each sample. MiXCR, run by TCRdb on the 5' RACE reads, gives a single entry per CDR3 protein. The sample consists of 1.5 million to 2 million distinct CDR3 sequences, roughly 32% of them appearing once.

The V call is TRBV6-6, the J call TRBJ2-7; a weak D match, TRBD2 (5 bases). The sample was blood. The TCR was taken from a woman aged 25 to 39 in good health. Here the CDR3 DNA reads TGTGCCAGCAGTTCCGACCTAGCATCCTACGAGCAGTACTTC. This codes for CASSSDLASYEQYF.